Below, one TCR beta chain is given with its context. In this sample, this clonotype turned up a few times. Its antigen specificity is not known. It has no much larger one-base neighbor in the sample; base qualities were not kept. The record originates from a study of post-analysis software for immune sequencing data (dated by TCRdb to 2014 to 2015). The study in broad terms: Relapsing-remitting, secondary progressive and progressive-relapsing multiple sclerosis were recorded as disease courses, and subtype annotation was lacking for some patients. The patient repertoires were compared against 11 previously published healthy control repertoires obtained from donors aged roughly 6 to 26 years. A subset of samples was prepared in parallel using single-end sample barcoding, then pooled and co-amplified after Illumina adapter ligation. What the research found in general, with its limitations: The control group was slightly older than the multiple sclerosis patient group. Normalized Chao1 diversity was significantly lower in multiple sclerosis patients than controls, suggesting substantial peripheral T-cell clonal expansion. Direct clustering with F measure revealed strong co-clustering of samples prepared in the same batch, which led to a batch-effect correction. A few TRBV segments, including TRBV5-6, TRBV5-1 and TRBV20-1, were significantly more frequent in patients than controls.

Library construction relied on PCR. This sample was sequenced with an Illumina HiSeq 2500. To reduce PCR and sequencing biases, unique molecular identifiers were incorporated into the TCR beta cDNA libraries. Per 1 to 10 million input T cells, roughly 500,000 cDNA molecules were obtained, such that each molecule approximated one T cell. Patient libraries were prepared and sequenced with the same protocol used for the earlier healthy control dataset. Samples belonging to the same batch were prepared together, multiplexed and sequenced on a shared HiSeq lane. Per the original workflow: Raw barcoded reads were processed with MIGEC, discarding single-read molecular identifier groups before consensus assembly and CDR3 extraction. Clonotype tables were post-analysed with VDJtools, normalizing diversity by down-sampling all datasets to the smallest sample size. To correct batch-related cross-sample contamination, repertoire overlap clustering matched CDR3 amino acid sequences but not nucleotide sequences. TCRdb trimmed public reads at Q25 via fastp, called clones via MiXCR and kept in-frame beta chains. Each entry is one CDR3 protein sequence, shown with its most common DNA and genes. The V and J calls come from TCRdb's annotation, not from the publication. The sample data list roughly 540,000 distinct CDR3 sequences, and around a third of these were observed just once. Around 6.1% of the sample goes to the ten largest clones.

TCR beta repertoires were profiled from peripheral blood of 13 young patients with multiple sclerosis to demonstrate the VDJtools post-analysis software. Multiple sclerosis patients were children and adolescents aged roughly 6 to 17 years. Between the V and J ends, shortened by 0 bases and 7 bases respectively, the junction contains 17 bases. Counted from cysteine to phenylalanine, this CDR3 has 16 amino acids. Just CDR3 DNA is preserved here, 48 bases in frame from base 1. Taken from the germline V gene, the CDR1 and CDR2 loops are SGHRS and YFSETQ. Material for sequencing was blood. The V gene is TRBV5-1 and the J gene is TRBJ2-1; TRBD1 might be the D gene, on 6 matching bases. The TCR sequence derives from a girl aged 2-17 years with multiple sclerosis. For the CDR3, the sequence is CASSLDYRVLRNEQFF. In nucleotide form, the sequence is TGCGCCAGCAGCTTGGACTACAGGGTTCTAAGAAATGAGCAGTTCTTC.